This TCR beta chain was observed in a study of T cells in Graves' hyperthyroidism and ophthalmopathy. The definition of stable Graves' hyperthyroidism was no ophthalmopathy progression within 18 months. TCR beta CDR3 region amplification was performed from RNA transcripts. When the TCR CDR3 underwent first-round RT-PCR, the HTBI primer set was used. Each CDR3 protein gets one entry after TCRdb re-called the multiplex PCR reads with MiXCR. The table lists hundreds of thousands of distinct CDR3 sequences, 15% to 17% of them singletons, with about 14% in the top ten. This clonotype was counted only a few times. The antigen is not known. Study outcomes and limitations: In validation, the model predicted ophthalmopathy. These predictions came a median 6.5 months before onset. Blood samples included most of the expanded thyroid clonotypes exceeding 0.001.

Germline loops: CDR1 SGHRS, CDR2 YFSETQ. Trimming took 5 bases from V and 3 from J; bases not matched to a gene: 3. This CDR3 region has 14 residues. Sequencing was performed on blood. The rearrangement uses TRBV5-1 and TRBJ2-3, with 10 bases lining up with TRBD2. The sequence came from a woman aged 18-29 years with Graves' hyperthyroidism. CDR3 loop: CASRPSGRTDTQYF. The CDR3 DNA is TGCGCCAGCAGACCTAGCGGGAGAACAGATACGCAGTATTTT. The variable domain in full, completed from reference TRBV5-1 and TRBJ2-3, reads KAGVTQTPRYLIKTRGQQVTLSCSPISGHRSVSWYQQTPGQGLQFLFEYFSETQRNKGNFPGRFSGRQFSNSRSEMNVSTLELGDSALYLCASRPSGRTDTQYFGPGTRLTVL.